One and the same sample provided the 8 T cell receptor beta chains below, sequenced in a study of T cell responses to AZD1222 COVID-19 vaccine. Produced via immunoSEQ multiplex PCR; TCRdb's table is partial and in-frame only. Of 80,000 to 100,000 clones listed, around 88% are singletons. The source was peripheral blood, collected on day 0 of MenACWY control vaccination. The receptors shown here come from an adult in good health.

CDR3 DNA: TGTGCCAGCAGTCTGACAGGGGCGTCGTATAACTATGGCTACACCTTC. It yields the protein CASSLTGASYNYGYTF. The chain has TRBV3-1 (or the pseudogene TRBV3-2) and TRBJ1-2, with 8 bases that match TRBD1. From germline, CDR1 is LGHDT and CDR2 YNNKEL (reference sequence). The CDR3 has 16 amino acids. Unmatched junction bases numbered 10, after V lost 6 bases and J lost 1 base.

The chain recombines TRBV28 with TRBJ1-5, with D unresolved. The CDR3 is 13 residues long. The germline V gene has CDR1 MDHEN and CDR2 SYDVKM. Trimming took off 2 bases at V and 4 bases at J, with 6 bases between the two ends. CDR3 in DNA: TGTGCCAGCAGTTTACAGAATAATCAGCCCCAGCATTTT. This codes for CASSLQNNQPQHF.

V and J are TRBV7-2 and TRBJ1-1; D is unclear. Between the trimmed V and J ends, which lost 1 base and 1 base, there was a span of 7 bases. The CDR3 totals 14 residues. CDR1 is SGHTA and CDR2 is FQGNSA in the germline V gene. The CDR3: CASSLGIRNTEAFF. The DNA of the CDR3 is TGTGCCAGCAGCTTAGGGATCCGGAACACTGAAGCTTTCTTT.

V gene TRBV5-6 combines with J gene TRBJ1-1; no clear D. The CDR3 runs to 13 residues. V shed 0 bases and J shed 1 base, with 4 bases lying between them. Germline V CDR1 and CDR2: SGHDT, YYEEEE. The CDR3 sequence: CASSLGRNTEAFF. The CDR3 bases are TGTGCCAGCAGCTTGGGGCGGAACACTGAAGCTTTCTTT.

V and J are TRBV6-5 and TRBJ1-5; no clear D. Trimming stripped 6 bases from V and 5 bases from J, with 11 bases between. Germline assignment: CDR1 MNHEY and CDR2 SVGAGI. This CDR3 spans 13 amino acids. Written as DNA, the CDR3 is TGTGCCAGCAGCGCGGACGGTGATCAGCCCCAGCATTTT. Translated, it gives CASSADGDQPQHF.

This chain links TRBV7-9 with TRBJ1-6, with a possible D match to TRBD1 (5 bases). V lost 5 bases and J 10 bases, leaving 9 bases between the germline ends. Germline loops: CDR1 SEHNR, CDR2 FQNEAQ (reference sequence). The CDR3 has 12 amino acids. The CDR3 DNA sequence: TGTGCCAGCAGCGGGACGAGGTCACCCCTCCACTTT. As protein: CASSGTRSPLHF.

This clone was recorded only once. The chain links TRBV5-1 to TRBJ1-2; no firm D call. The V gene lost 2 bases and the J gene lost 8 bases, with 13 bases spanning the gap. This CDR3 has 13 amino acids. Germline V gene sequence: CDR1 SGHRS, CDR2 YFSETQ. The CDR3 nucleotides are TGCGCCAGCAGCTTCGAGGGAAACAACGGCTACACCTTC. It encodes CASSFEGNNGYTF.

This chain uses TRBV4-1 with TRBJ1-3; TRBD1 aligns across 9 bases. With 2 bases clipped from V and 4 bases from J, the junction kept 3 bases outside the gene matches. Germline-derived CDR1 and CDR2 are MGHRA and YSYEKL. CDR3 length: 15 amino acids. CDR3: CASSQTTGGGNTIYF. For the CDR3, the DNA is TGCGCCAGCAGCCAAACGACAGGGGGAGGAAACACCATATATTTT.